These T cell receptor beta chains were read from a single sample in a study of regulatory T cells in long-lasting Graves disease. TCRdb re-called the multiplex PCR reads with MiXCR, one entry per CDR3 protein. The sample consists of about 540,000 distinct CDR3 sequences, roughly 14% of them appearing once. These data are also associated with another study on T cells in Graves' hyperthyroidism and ophthalmopathy.

The sequences come from peripheral blood mononuclear cells (PBMCs), collected at new diagnosis, from a patient treated with antithyroid drugs. The receptors shown here come from a man younger than 45 with Graves disease. CDR3s include the opening cysteine and the closing phenylalanine or tryptophan. D genes are given only for firm matches. Size is stated for part of the rows, as once, few or many counts, or as a class when the clone is expanded.

d_call | clone_size | j_call | v_call | cdr3_length | cdr3_aa | cdr3_nt
NA | many | TRBJ2-7 | TRBV20-1 | 11 | CSALWDYEQYF | TGCAGTGCTCTGTGGGACTACGAGCAGTACTTC
TRBD2 | NA | TRBJ2-2 | TRBV7-3 | 15 | CASSLRLADTGELFF | TGTGCCAGCAGCTTACGACTAGCAGACACCGGGGAGCTGTTTTTT
TRBD2 | NA | TRBJ2-2 | TRBV10-1 | 14 | CASQASGRSGELFF | TGCGCCAGCCAGGCTAGCGGGAGATCCGGGGAGCTGTTTTTT
TRBD1 | many | TRBJ2-1 | TRBV25-1 | 15 | CATSPPGQPYNEQFF | TGTGCCACCTCCCCTCCGGGACAGCCTTACAATGAGCAGTTCTTC
NA | many | TRBJ2-1 | TRBV12-3/TRBV12-4 | 16 | CASSPPGSPLGDEQFF | TGTGCCAGCAGTCCCCCGGGGTCCCCGTTGGGTGATGAGCAGTTCTTC
NA | NA | TRBJ2-1 | TRBV18 | 16 | CASSPPGSGSYNEQFF | TGTGCCAGCTCACCACCGGGCTCGGGGTCCTACAATGAGCAGTTCTTC
NA | many | TRBJ2-1 | TRBV5-1 | 13 | CASSPGQGFVIFF | TGCGCCAGCAGCCCTGGGCAGGGTTTCGTTATTTTCTTC
NA | many | TRBJ1-1 | TRBV27 | 15 | CASSLSTRGNTEAFF | TGTGCCAGCAGTTTATCGACGAGGGGGAACACTGAAGCTTTCTTT
TRBD2 | few | TRBJ2-2 | TRBV27 | 15 | CASSLDSGLTGELFF | TGTGCCAGCAGTTTAGATAGCGGGCTAACCGGGGAGCTGTTTTTT
NA | NA | TRBJ2-1 | TRBV6-2/TRBV6-3 | 16 | CASSYSKGYSYNEQFF | TGTGCCAGCAGTTACTCGAAGGGGTACTCCTACAATGAGCAGTTCTTC
NA | many | TRBJ2-7 | TRBV11-2 | 12 | CASSVDSYEQYF | TGTGCCAGCAGCGTGGACTCTTACGAGCAGTACTTC
NA | NA | TRBJ1-1 | TRBV13 | 13 | CASSRQWNTEAFF | TGTGCCAGCAGCCGACAGTGGAACACTGAAGCTTTCTTT
TRBD1 | few | TRBJ1-5 | TRBV15 | 17 | CATSRAGTGATNQPQHF | TGTGCCACCAGCAGGGCCGGGACAGGGGCTACTAATCAGCCCCAGCATTTT
NA | once | TRBJ1-6 | TRBV2 | 17 | CASSGPTGSSYNPPLHF | TGTGCCAGCAGTGGTCCTACGGGGAGCTCCTATAATCCACCCCTCCACTTT
NA | NA | TRBJ2-1 | TRBV27 | 15 | CASSLLYSGHNEQFF | TGTGCCAGCAGTTTATTGTATAGCGGTCACAATGAGCAGTTCTTC
TRBD1 | many | TRBJ2-2 | TRBV12-3/TRBV12-4 | 17 | CASNEGTGGFTDGELFF | TGTGCCAGCAACGAGGGGACAGGGGGCTTCACGGACGGGGAGCTGTTTTTT
TRBD1 | NA | TRBJ1-5 | TRBV10-3 | 13 | CAIRDRENQPQHF | TGTGCCATCCGGGACAGGGAAAATCAGCCCCAGCATTTT
NA | NA | TRBJ2-5 | TRBV20-1 | 15 | CSARPPTSSGETQYF | TGCAGTGCTAGACCCCCTACTAGCTCAGGGGAGACCCAGTACTTC
TRBD2 | many | TRBJ2-3 | TRBV6-1 | 14 | CASRPSGLTDTQYF | TGTGCCAGCAGACCTAGCGGGCTCACAGATACGCAGTATTTT
NA | few | TRBJ2-2 | TRBV7-6 | 14 | CASSLVVGAGELFF | TGTGCCAGCAGCTTAGTTGTGGGCGCCGGGGAGCTGTTTTTT
NA | many | TRBJ2-7 | TRBV10-1 | 13 | CASSEVTSYEQYF | TGCGCCAGCAGCGAGGTGACTAGCTACGAGCAGTACTTC
NA | many | TRBJ2-1 | TRBV2 | 15 | CASSRAGLTYNEQFF | TGTGCCAGCAGTAGAGCGGGCCTTACCTACAATGAGCAGTTCTTC
NA | many | TRBJ2-7 | TRBV7-9 | 15 | CASSPKDVPFGEQYF | TGTGCCAGCAGCCCCAAGGATGTCCCGTTCGGCGAGCAGTACTTC
TRBD2 | many | TRBJ2-7 | TRBV18 | 15 | CASSPGLAGLYEQYF | TGTGCCAGCTCACCGGGACTAGCGGGACTTTACGAGCAGTACTTC
NA | many | TRBJ1-1 | TRBV2 | 13 | CASAKGLNTEAFF | TGTGCCAGCGCAAAGGGGTTGAACACTGAAGCTTTCTTT
NA | many | TRBJ2-1 | TRBV27 | 14 | CASSLQVSYNEQFF | TGTGCCAGCAGTCTACAGGTCTCCTACAATGAGCAGTTCTTC
NA | many | TRBJ2-6 | TRBV5-1 | 17 | CASSLAGLRSGANVLTF | TGCGCCAGCAGCTTGGCCGGCCTCCGCTCTGGGGCCAACGTCCTGACTTTC
NA | many | TRBJ2-7 | TRBV20-1 | 13 | CSATTGSRDEQYF | TGCAGTGCAACTACCGGGAGCAGGGACGAGCAGTACTTC
NA | many | TRBJ2-2 | TRBV5-1 | 13 | CASSGVDAGELFF | TGCGCCAGCAGCGGGGTGGACGCCGGGGAGCTGTTTTTT
NA | many | TRBJ2-1 | TRBV30 | 11 | CAWDVRLKQFF | TGTGCCTGGGATGTTAGACTGAAGCAGTTCTTC
NA | NA | TRBJ2-2 | TRBV6-2/TRBV6-3 | 15 | CASSYSRGLTGELFF | TGTGCCAGCAGTTACAGCAGGGGATTAACCGGGGAGCTGTTTTTT
NA | many | TRBJ2-3 | TRBV24-1 | 16 | CATSDFGAGSTDTQYF | TGTGCCACCAGTGATTTCGGGGCGGGGAGCACAGATACGCAGTATTTT
NA | many | TRBJ2-4 | TRBV12-3/TRBV12-4 | 13 | CASRPTSSDIQYF | TGTGCCAGCAGACCCACTAGTAGCGACATTCAGTACTTC
TRBD1 | NA | TRBJ1-4 | TRBV28 | 14 | CASLRQGAGEKLFF | TGTGCCAGCCTTCGACAGGGGGCGGGGGAAAAACTGTTTTTT
TRBD2 | few | TRBJ2-5 | TRBV2 | 16 | CASSDGFLAGVETQYF | TGTGCCAGCAGTGACGGTTTTCTAGCGGGAGTAGAGACCCAGTACTTC
NA | many | TRBJ2-1 | TRBV30 | 13 | CASHQDRYNEQFF | TGTGCCTCTCATCAGGACCGCTACAATGAGCAGTTCTTC
NA | few | TRBJ2-3 | TRBV12-3/TRBV12-4 | 14 | CASSYQPSTDTQYF | TGTGCCAGCAGTTACCAGCCTAGCACAGATACGCAGTATTTT
NA | NA | TRBJ2-2 | TRBV19 | 16 | CASTTWRGMDTGELFF | TGTGCCAGTACGACTTGGAGGGGGATGGACACCGGGGAGCTGTTTTTT
NA | many | TRBJ2-3 | TRBV28 | 13 | CASSLSVGDTQYF | TGTGCCAGCAGTTTGAGTGTAGGGGATACGCAGTATTTT
TRBD2 | NA | TRBJ2-7 | TRBV9 | 17 | CASSATGTSGSIYEQYF | TGTGCCAGCAGTGCGACCGGGACTAGCGGGAGTATCTACGAGCAGTACTTC
NA | many | TRBJ1-1 | TRBV7-9 | 15 | CASSSSTGWSTEAFF | TGTGCCAGCAGCAGCTCAACAGGGTGGAGCACTGAAGCTTTCTTT
NA | many | TRBJ2-5 | TRBV29-1 | 12 | CSADDGAKTQYF | TGCAGCGCCGACGACGGTGCGAAGACCCAGTACTTC
NA | NA | TRBJ1-2 | TRBV5-1 | 15 | CASSLRQEHGDSYTF | TGCGCCAGCAGCCTCCGACAGGAGCATGGGGACAGCTACACCTTC
NA | NA | TRBJ1-5 | TRBV3-1 | 16 | CASSQGHPPSNQPQHF | TGTGCCAGCAGCCAGGGACACCCACCGAGCAATCAGCCCCAGCATTTT
NA | NA | TRBJ2-1 | TRBV6-2/TRBV6-3 | 14 | CASSAGSTYNEQFF | TGTGCCAGCAGTGCTGGTAGCACCTACAATGAGCAGTTCTTC
NA | many | TRBJ2-1 | TRBV7-9 | 12 | CASSLEAYEQFF | TGTGCCAGCAGCTTAGAGGCCTATGAGCAGTTCTTC
NA | NA | TRBJ1-6 | TRBV6-2/TRBV6-3 | 15 | CASSEDWQGNSPLHF | TGTGCCAGCAGTGAAGATTGGCAGGGGAATTCACCCCTCCACTTT
TRBD1 | many | TRBJ1-1 | TRBV6-1 | 13 | CASSKTGGTEAFF | TGTGCCAGCAGTAAGACAGGGGGGACTGAAGCTTTCTTT
TRBD2 | NA | TRBJ2-5 | TRBV6-1 | 18 | CASSEGRRLAGSQETQYF | TGTGCCAGCAGTGAAGGGAGAAGACTAGCGGGCTCTCAAGAGACCCAGTACTTC
TRBD1 | NA | TRBJ1-2 | TRBV4-1 | 15 | CASSQEQGVAYGYTF | TGCGCCAGCAGCCAGGAACAGGGGGTGGCCTATGGCTACACCTTC